This TCR beta chain stems from a study of neurological immune-mediated disorders. Overall study findings and caveats: No CDR3 amino acid sequences were shared by expanded clones across subjects, suggesting private repertoires in all groups.

TCRdb redid the calling of the 5' RACE reads with MiXCR, one entry per CDR3 protein. Among tens of thousands of distinct CDR3 sequences, under 4.5% were seen once, and the ten largest hold around 5.8%. Time point here: longitudinal time-point 3. This clonotype was counted ten times or more. Its antigen is not known. With 6 bases clipped from V and 9 bases from J, the junction kept 6 bases outside the gene matches. CDR1 and CDR2 from the germline V gene are ENHRY and SYGVKD. The CDR3 runs 13 residues. V usage is TRBV10-3 and J usage is TRBJ2-1, with 9 bases lining up with TRBD2. This clonotype originated in a woman aged 55-70 years with multiple sclerosis. Sequenced material: PBMCs. CDR3 sequence (DNA): TGTGCCATCAGGAATAGCGGGGGTTTTGAGCAGTTCTTC. As protein: CAIRNSGGFEQFF.